This T cell receptor (beta chain) was retrieved from a study of blood T cells in healthy people across ages. Primed by a sample-barcoded 5' primer and a J-beta primer mix, a second PCR proceeded for roughly 7 to 11 cycles. TCRdb re-called the 5' RACE reads with MiXCR, one entry per CDR3 protein. The sample carries 540,000 or so distinct CDR3 sequences, approximately 30% recorded once. The V end lost 3 bases, the J end lost 0 bases, and 3 bases lay between the germline ends. CDR3 length: 12 residues. This clonotype appeared many times. The TCR sequence derives from a woman aged 70-85 years in good health. The sample consisted of blood. The rearrangement links TRBV12-3 or TRBV12-4 to TRBJ2-7; D remains unclear. The CDR3 spells CASSFYSYEQYF. The CDR3 DNA is TGTGCCAGCAGTTTCTACTCCTACGAGCAGTACTTC.